Below, 13 T cell receptor beta chains from the same sample are listed, as sequenced in a study of cytomegalovirus exposure and HLA in healthy donors. The study ran its PCR with 60 Vbeta and 13 Jbeta primers. Sequencing was performed with immunoSEQ multiplex PCR; in TCRdb, only in-frame clones are kept and a portion is missing. The sample gives approximately 150,000 clones, 70% to 85% of which show up once; 2.5% is in the top ten. Sequencing input: PBMCs. The receptors here all came from a human donor in good health.

This chain joins TRBV10-3 and TRBJ1-1, with D uncertain. This CDR3 is built from 13 residues. The V end was cut by 10 bases, the J end by 5 bases, with 17 bases between. Germline CDR1 and CDR2: ENHRY and SYGVKD. The CDR3 protein is CATETDSQTEAFF. CDR3 DNA: TGTGCCACCGAGACTGATTCTCAGACTGAAGCTTTCTTT.

The chain carries TRBV9 and TRBJ2-3; 7 bases fit TRBD2. The CDR3 has 18 amino acids. CDR1 SGDLS and CDR2 YYNGEE come from the germline V gene. V lost 3 bases and J lost 4; bases outside the gene matches: 17. The CDR3 bases are TGTGCCAGCAGCGATTCCATCCTTAGACGGGAGGTCCCAGATACGCAGTATTTT. It yields the protein CASSDSILRREVPDTQYF.

The chain carries TRBV19 and TRBJ2-2; TRBD1 matches 7 bases. J gave up 7 bases and V 5 bases, and 10 bases lay outside the gene matches. This CDR3 is 15 amino acids long. In germline, CDR1 is LNHDA, CDR2 SQIVND (reference sequence). DNA for the CDR3: TGTGCCAGTAGTGCCTTAACAGGGGTGGGCGGGGAGCTGTTTTTT. Translation: CASSALTGVGGELFF.

This sequence joins TRBV6-6 and TRBJ1-5; tentative D call: TRBD1 (6 bases). The CDR3 contains 13 residues. CDR1 is MNHNY, CDR2 SVGAGI, per germline (reference sequence). The V end lost 8 bases, the J end lost 7 bases, and 15 bases lay between the germline ends. CDR3 coding DNA: TGTGCCAGCGGGGGGGGGCGAGGACAGCCCCAGCATTTT. This sequence encodes CASGGGRGQPQHF.

This clone appeared a single time. The chain has TRBV5-5 and TRBJ2-5; D uncertain. The better agreement between TRBJ2-7 and the DNA end casts doubt on the J call. Germline CDR1 SGHKS, CDR2 YYEKEE (reference sequence). This CDR3 is built from 15 residues. The CDR3 region has the DNA TGTGCCAGCAGCTTTTCCGGTGGGTGGGCCTACGAGCAGTACTTC. Protein sequence: CASSFSGGWAYEQYF.

This chain joins TRBV5-5 and TRBJ2-7, with TRBD2 identical over 8 bases. The V gene end was trimmed by 3 bases and the J gene end by 2 bases; junction bases not matched to a gene: 4. The CDR3 runs to 14 residues. Germline CDR1 and CDR2: SGHKS and YYEKEE (reference sequence). CDR3 nucleotides: TGTGCCAGCAGCTCATTAGCGGGGACCTACGAGCAGTACTTC. It is translated as CASSSLAGTYEQYF.

This clone was seen a handful of times. V gene TRBV6-6 combines with J gene TRBJ2-7, with unresolved D. Germline V CDR1 and CDR2: MNHNY, SVGAGI (reference sequence). The CDR3 has 15 amino acids. Between the trimmed V and J ends, which lost 4 bases and 9 bases, there was a span of 22 bases. The CDR3, as DNA: TGTGCCAGCAGTTCCTTGCGACTGAAGGTTGAGAGGCAGTACTTC. It codes for CASSSLRLKVERQYF.

CDR3 nucleotide sequence: TGTGCCAGCACGTTAAGACAGGGACGCTCTGGGGCCAACGTCCTGACTTTC. Translated, it gives CASTLRQGRSGANVLTF. This chain joins TRBV2 and TRBJ2-6; 7 positions match TRBD1. Germline assignment: CDR1 SNHLY and CDR2 FYNNEI. V lost 7 bases and J lost 0; bases outside the gene matches: 9. The CDR3 sequence is 17 residues long. Full variable domain (remainder filled in from reference TRBV2 and TRBJ2-6): EPEVTQTPSHQVTQMGQEVILRCVPISNHLYFYWYRQILGQKVEFLVSFYNNEISEKSEIFDDQFSVERPDGSNFTLKIRSTKLEDSAMYFCASTLRQGRSGANVLTFGAGSRLTVL.

The rearrangement links TRBV5-1 to TRBJ1-2, with unresolved D. The CDR3 has 14 residues. Trimming took off 1 base at V and 3 bases at J, with 10 bases between the two ends. Germline CDR1 and CDR2: SGHRS and YFSETQ. The CDR3 protein is CASSLSGQDYGYTF. The CDR3 DNA is TGCGCCAGCAGCTTGAGTGGTCAGGACTATGGCTACACCTTC.

The chain is built from TRBV5-1 and TRBJ2-7, with 8 bases identical to TRBD2. The CDR3 spans 11 residues. Unmatched junction bases numbered 2, after V lost 5 bases and J lost 7 bases. Looked up from germline, CDR1 is SGHRS and CDR2 is YFSETQ. The CDR3 protein is CASRIAGEQYF. The CDR3 region has the DNA TGCGCCAGCAGGATAGCGGGGGAGCAGTACTTC. The complete variable domain, with remaining parts taken from reference TRBV5-1 and TRBJ2-7, reads KAGVTQTPRYLIKTRGQQVTLSCSPISGHRSVSWYQQTPGQGLQFLFEYFSETQRNKGNFPGRFSGRQFSNSRSEMNVSTLELGDSALYLCASRIAGEQYFGPGTRLTVT.

The genes are TRBV4-1 and TRBJ1-1; possible D gene TRBD1, 5 bases. The germline CDR1 and CDR2 sequences are MGHRA and YSYEKL. V was shortened by 0 bases and J by 4 bases, with 9 bases between the two germline ends. There are 14 residues in the CDR3. The CDR3 protein is CASSQEGEVTEAFF. For the CDR3, the DNA is TGCGCCAGCAGCCAAGAAGGGGAGGTCACTGAAGCTTTCTTT.

In this sample, this clone turned up once. The chain couples TRBV5-1 to TRBJ1-2; D remains unclear. V lost 4 bases to trimming and J lost 7 bases, with 17 bases between them. This CDR3 is built from 14 residues. Germline V gene data show CDR1 as SGHRS and CDR2 as YFSETQ. The CDR3 loop reads CASSPSAEGGGYTF. Written as DNA, the CDR3 is TGCGCCAGCAGCCCCTCGGCAGAGGGTGGTGGCTACACCTTC.

This clone has a single count. At one boundary the junction diverges from the germline segment, which might be a read error. The chain joins TRBV7-9 to TRBJ1-1, with 7 bases that match TRBD1. The germline V gene has CDR1 SEHNR and CDR2 FQNEAQ (reference sequence). The CDR3 totals 13 residues. CDR3 nucleotide sequence: TGTTCCAGCAGCTTACAGGGGAGCACTGAAGCTTTCTTT. Amino acid sequence: CSSSLQGSTEAFF.